This T cell receptor beta chain was sequenced for a study of T-cell memory formation after mild COVID-19. This clonotype showed up many times. The 5'RACE method, run with constant-segment primers, produced TCR alpha and TCR beta cDNA libraries (carrying sample barcodes and UMIs). TCRdb independently ran MiXCR on the 5' RACE reads; one entry per CDR3 protein. The sample holds 150,000 to 200,000 distinct CDR3 sequences; more than 9% are singletons and the top ten take roughly 3.8%. V gave up 5 bases and J gave up 5 bases, with 16 bases separating them. Germline V gives CDR1 SGHTA, CDR2 FQGNSA. This CDR3 region has 14 residues.

The sample comprised PBMCs or a T cell subset sorted from them (not recorded which). The receptor was derived from a young man who had mild COVID-19 (a few samples of this study predate the infection). Cell type and time point are not known. This chain connects TRBV7-2 to TRBJ2-7; D remains unclear. The CDR3 region is CASSRSDGYDEQYF. The CDR3 DNA reads TGTGCCAGCAGCAGATCGGACGGCTACGACGAGCAGTACTTC. Full variable domain (missing parts from reference TRBV7-2 and TRBJ2-7): GAGVSQSPSNKVTEKGKDVELRCDPISGHTALYWYRQSLGQGLEFLIYFQGNSAPDKSGLPSDRFSAERTGGSVSTLTIQRTQQEDSAVYLCASSRSDGYDEQYFGPGTRLTVT.